This entry lists 18 T cell receptor beta chains sequenced from one sample in a study of T cell responses to AZD1222 COVID-19 vaccine. This table comes from immunoSEQ multiplex PCR, and its TCRdb copy is limited to in-frame clones, with some not included. The sample has around 110,000 clones; over 75% are singletons. Sequenced material: peripheral blood, taken on day 0 of MenACWY control vaccination. The receptors were sampled from an adult in good health.

The CDR3 sequence is CASSLADTGGGGYTF. CDR3 coding DNA: TGTGCCAGCAGCTTAGCCGACACAGGGGGTGGAGGCTACACCTTC. The chain links TRBV7-9 to TRBJ1-2; 8 bases match TRBD1. V shed 0 bases and J 8 bases; nucleotides not matched to a gene: 8. CDR1 and CDR2 from the germline V gene are SEHNR and FQNEAQ (reference sequence). This CDR3 has 15 amino acids.

This chain's CDR3 is CASSIDGTGQQPQHF. The CDR3, as DNA: TGTGCCAGTAGTATAGACGGGACAGGGCAACAGCCCCAGCATTTT. The V and J genes are TRBV19 and TRBJ1-5; 9 positions match TRBD1. Trimming removed 0 bases from V and 7 bases from J; junction bases left unmatched: 4. This CDR3 region has 15 residues. Germline-derived CDR1 and CDR2 are LNHDA and SQIVND (reference sequence).

The V call is TRBV9, the J call TRBJ1-6, with 10 bases that match TRBD1. Trimming removed 3 bases from V and 0 bases from J; junction bases left unmatched: 12. Germline CDR1 and CDR2: SGDLS and YYNGEE. The CDR3 loop spans 20 amino acids. The CDR3 reads CASSGTRTGGADSYNSPLHF. CDR3 nucleotide sequence: TGTGCCAGCAGCGGTACACGGACAGGGGGTGCCGACTCCTATAATTCACCCCTCCACTTT.

The chain has TRBV2 and TRBJ1-2; D is uncertain. V lost 2 bases and J 5 bases, leaving 6 bases between the germline ends. The CDR3 extends over 12 amino acids. Germline loops: CDR1 SNHLY, CDR2 FYNNEI. The CDR3 loop is CASSERDYGYTF. CDR3 nucleotides: TGTGCCAGCAGTGAACGAGATTATGGCTACACCTTC.

Only a few counts were recorded for this clone. The V gene is TRBV6-2 or TRBV6-3, the J gene TRBJ1-1; D unresolved. Germline V CDR1 and CDR2: MNHEY, SVGEGT. The CDR3 is made up of 12 amino acids. Between the trimmed V and J ends, which lost 5 bases and 8 bases, there was a span of 12 bases. For the CDR3, the DNA is TGTGCCAGCAGTCGTAGCGTTGGCGAAGCTTTCTTT. Translated, it gives CASSRSVGEAFF.

This clone was detected once. The CDR3 nucleotides read TGCAGCGTTGATCGAGGGGGTGGCGATGAGCAGTTCTTC. Protein: CSVDRGGGDEQFF. The genes are TRBV29-1 and TRBJ2-1; possibly TRBD1 for D (6 bases). Trimming left V 3 bases short and J 8 bases short, with 14 bases between. The CDR3 consists of 13 residues. Germline assignment: CDR1 SQVTM and CDR2 ANQGSEA.

The chain uses TRBV2 and TRBJ2-1; 14 bases map to TRBD2. Germline V gene data show CDR1 as SNHLY and CDR2 as FYNNEI. V trimming: 2 bases; J trimming: 5 bases; junction bases outside the gene matches: 8. CDR3 length: 18 residues. CDR3: CASSEWLTSGGADNEQFF. Written as DNA, the CDR3 is TGTGCCAGCAGTGAATGGCTGACTAGCGGGGGGGCCGACAATGAGCAGTTCTTC.

The J gene is TRBJ2-1, the V gene TRBV4-3; 10 nucleotides agree with TRBD2. Germline V gene lookup returns CDR1 LGHNA and CDR2 YSLEER. V dropped 0 bases and J dropped 9; count of bases not matched to a gene: 14. The CDR3 consists of 18 residues. The CDR3 spells CASSQDYPGTLAGGEQFF. Here the CDR3 DNA reads TGCGCCAGCAGCCAAGATTATCCAGGGACATTAGCGGGGGGTGAGCAGTTCTTC.

This clone was seen a handful of times. This chain joins TRBV6-2 or TRBV6-3 and TRBJ2-7, with 8 bases that match TRBD1. The CDR3 spans 13 residues. V was pared by 6 bases and J by 3 bases, with 4 bases of the junction left unmatched. Germline CDR1 reads MNHEY; CDR2 reads SVGEGT. In DNA form, the CDR3 reads TGTGCCAGCAGCCGGACAGGGATCTACGAGCAGTACTTC. Translating gives CASSRTGIYEQYF.

This sequence joins TRBV11-2 and TRBJ1-4; TRBD1 aligns across 9 bases. Germline CDR1 reads SGHAT; CDR2 reads FQNNGV. V trimming: 0 bases; J trimming: 0 bases; junction bases outside the gene matches: 8. CDR3 length: 19 amino acids. CDR3 protein: CASSLETGTGSATNEKLFF. CDR3 nucleotide sequence: TGTGCCAGCAGCTTAGAGACCGGGACAGGGTCCGCAACTAATGAAAAACTGTTTTTT.

The V and J genes are TRBV30 and TRBJ1-3, with D possibly TRBD1 on 6 matching bases. The CDR3 is 16 residues long. Germline CDR1 reads GTSNPN; CDR2 reads SVGIG (reference sequence). With 1 base removed from V and 3 bases from J, the gap between germline ends came to 16 bases. The DNA of the CDR3 is TGTGCCTGGAGTGCGACATTGGGAGGGGGTGGAAACACCATATATTTT. It is translated as CAWSATLGGGGNTIYF.

The chain carries TRBV3-1 (or the pseudogene TRBV3-2) and TRBJ1-4; D is unresolved. V was cut by 2 bases and J by 7 bases, with 5 bases left in between. CDR3 length: 12 residues. Per the germline V gene, CDR1 is LGHDT and CDR2 is YNNKEL (reference sequence). The CDR3 region is CASSQNSEKLFF. For the CDR3, the DNA is TGTGCCAGCAGCCAAAACAGTGAAAAACTGTTTTTT.

The chain links TRBV9 to TRBJ1-1; D may be TRBD1 (5 bases). The CDR3 runs 17 residues. CDR1 and CDR2 from the germline V gene are SGDLS and YYNGEE. Between the trimmed V and J ends, which lost 4 bases and 0 bases, there was a span of 19 bases. The CDR3: CASSYNIHWGMNTEAFF. For the CDR3, the DNA is TGTGCCAGCAGCTACAACATACACTGGGGGATGAACACTGAAGCTTTCTTT.

This rearrangement joins TRBV7-3 to TRBJ1-5; 7 positions agree with TRBD1. J lost 3 bases, V lost 0 bases, and 11 bases had no gene match. Germline values: CDR1 SGHTA, CDR2 FQGTGA. The CDR3 extends over 18 amino acids. CDR3 amino acids: CASSLTLIDREVNQPQHF. CDR3 in DNA: TGTGCCAGCAGCTTAACGTTAATAGACAGGGAGGTCAATCAGCCCCAGCATTTT.

This clone showed up just once. The gene calls are TRBV28 and TRBJ1-4; no reliable D call. This CDR3 comprises 14 residues. Deletions cut 5 bases from V and 5 bases from J, with 12 bases between. Germline-derived CDR1 and CDR2 are MDHEN and SYDVKM. The CDR3 bases are TGTGCCAGCAGTCTGTCGGGAGCGAATGAAAAACTGTTTTTT. This encodes CASSLSGANEKLFF.

The chain carries TRBV27 and TRBJ2-3; D uncertain. The length of the CDR3 is 14 residues. Trimming removed 5 bases at V and 0 bases at J, with 9 bases between. Germline loops: CDR1 MNHEY, CDR2 SMNVEV (reference sequence). In DNA, the CDR3 is TGTGCCAGCAGTCTCTATACAAGCACAGATACGCAGTATTTT. This codes for CASSLYTSTDTQYF.

This clone was seen a single time. The V gene is TRBV6-2 or TRBV6-3, the J gene TRBJ2-3; maybe TRBD1 (6 bases). Germline V lookup: CDR1 MNHEY, CDR2 SVGEGT. This CDR3 is 14 amino acids long. The V and J ends lost 4 bases and 5 bases respectively, with 13 bases between them. This chain's CDR3 is CASSLHPRGDTQYF. The DNA for the CDR3 is TGTGCCAGCAGTTTACACCCCAGGGGAGATACGCAGTATTTT.

This clone was counted only a few times. Here the CDR3 reads CASSLVPGEGYTF. The DNA of the CDR3 is TGTGCCAGCAGCTTAGTCCCGGGGGAGGGCTACACCTTC. The V gene is TRBV7-3, the J gene TRBJ1-2; weak D call: TRBD1 (5 bases). CDR3 length: 13 residues. Trimming stripped 2 bases from V and 8 bases from J, with 12 bases between. The V gene's germline CDR1 is SGHTA and CDR2 FQGTGA.